This passage covers 21 T cell receptor beta chains from one sample sequenced in a study of blood T cell repertoires in COVID-19. Profiling relied on immunoSEQ multiplex PCR, and the TCRdb table lists in-frame clones only, not all of them. The sample lists roughly 320,000 clones; roughly 85% were seen once. The sequencing input was peripheral blood. These receptors all stem from a human donor in a cohort sampled during active COVID-19.

The chain employs TRBV6-5 and TRBJ2-7; D is uncertain. The V gene's germline CDR1 is MNHEY and CDR2 SVGAGI. The CDR3 runs 14 residues. Trimming took 2 bases from V and 3 from J, leaving 11 bases between them. DNA for the CDR3: TGTGCCAGCAGTTACCCCGGAGCCAGCTACGAGCAGTACTTC. This sequence encodes CASSYPGASYEQYF.

This clone was seen a single time. This sequence joins TRBV2 and TRBJ2-7; maybe TRBD2 (5 bases). Trimming took 6 bases from V and 6 from J, leaving 18 bases between them. Germline V lookup: CDR1 SNHLY, CDR2 FYNNEI. The CDR3 is made up of 14 amino acids. CDR3 sequence reads: CASRPLAGGLEQYF. The CDR3 DNA follows: TGTGCCAGCAGGCCCCTAGCCGGCGGCCTCGAGCAGTACTTC.

The chain carries TRBV7-9 and TRBJ2-3, with TRBD2 as a possible D gene (6 bases). Per the germline V gene, CDR1 is SEHNR and CDR2 is FQNEAQ (reference sequence). This CDR3 is built from 16 residues. Trimming shortened V by 4 bases and J by 6 bases, and 20 bases separated the two germline ends. In DNA, the CDR3 is TGTGCCAGCAGCTGGGGGTGGGACTTTGGGTCGGATACGCAGTATTTT. It codes for CASSWGWDFGSDTQYF.

The chain combines TRBV10-2 with TRBJ1-2; 7 bases fit TRBD1. V dropped 4 bases and J dropped 2; count of bases not matched to a gene: 7. From germline, CDR1 is WSHSY and CDR2 SAAADI. The CDR3 has 15 amino acids. CDR3 in amino acids: CASSAYVGQNYGYTF. CDR3 nucleotides: TGCGCCAGCAGTGCTTACGTGGGACAGAACTATGGCTACACCTTC.

V usage is TRBV18 and J usage is TRBJ1-5, with a weak D call TRBD1 (5 bases). The CDR3 totals 14 residues. Germline lookup yields CDR1 KGHSH and CDR2 LQKENI. The germline V and J ends were trimmed by 2 bases and 6 bases, with 11 bases remaining between them. CDR3 DNA sequence: TGTGCCAGCTCACCAGGGAGGGGCGGTCAGCCCCAGCATTTT. Amino acid sequence: CASSPGRGGQPQHF.

This clone showed up just once. The CDR3 DNA reads TGTGCCAGCTCACAGGGGACTTCGCCGGCTGGCTACACCTTC. Protein sequence: CASSQGTSPAGYTF. V usage is TRBV18 and J usage is TRBJ1-2; maybe TRBD1 (5 bases). Trimming stripped 4 bases from V and 7 bases from J, with 16 bases between. Per germline, CDR1 KGHSH and CDR2 LQKENI. The CDR3 contains 14 residues.

V gene TRBV6-5 combines with J gene TRBJ2-2, with unresolved D. V dropped 6 bases and J dropped 4 bases, with 6 bases sitting between them. The CDR3 is 12 residues long. Germline V CDR1 and CDR2: MNHEY, SVGAGI. CDR3 residues: CASRTTTGELFF. The DNA for the CDR3 is TGTGCCAGCAGGACAACCACCGGGGAGCTGTTTTTT.

V and J are TRBV30 and TRBJ1-5; the match to TRBD1 covers 7 bases. The germline V gene encodes CDR1 GTSNPN and CDR2 SVGIG (reference sequence). V was clipped by 5 bases and J by 5 bases; unmatched bases: 6. This CDR3 has 13 amino acids. CDR3 residues: CAWGNQGDQPQHF. For the CDR3, the DNA is TGTGCCTGGGGCAACCAGGGGGATCAGCCCCAGCATTTT. The full variable domain, rest sourced from reference TRBV30 and TRBJ1-5, is SQTIHQWPATLVQPVGSPLSLECTVEGTSNPNLYWYRQAAGRGLQLLFYSVGIGQISSEVPQNLSASRPQDRQFILSSKKLLLSDSGFYLCAWGNQGDQPQHFGDGTRLSIL.

The V and J genes are TRBV4-2 and TRBJ2-3; D might be TRBD2 (6 bases). The germline CDR1 and CDR2 sequences are LGHNA and YNFKEQ. This CDR3 comprises 16 residues. The germline V and J ends were trimmed by 3 bases and 0 bases, with 13 bases remaining between them. The CDR3 DNA sequence: TGTGCCAGCAGCCACTTCACTAGCTCCAGCACAGATACGCAGTATTTT. Translating gives CASSHFTSSSTDTQYF.

V and J are TRBV24-1 and TRBJ2-1; 12 bases are shared with TRBD2. The length of the CDR3 is 19 residues. Germline values: CDR1 KGHDR, CDR2 SFDVKD. V was clipped by 5 bases and J by 4 bases; unmatched bases: 14. The CDR3 nucleotides are TGTGCCACCAGTGCTCCGACTAGCGGGGGCTCCAAGTGGTACAATGAGCAGTTCTTC. Translated: CATSAPTSGGSKWYNEQFF.

This chain links TRBV5-4 with TRBJ2-3; D remains ambiguous. CDR3 length: 13 residues. Trimming removed 5 bases from V and 6 bases from J, with 13 bases in between. CDR1 and CDR2 (germline): SGHNT, YYREEE (reference sequence). CDR3 nucleotides: TGTGCCAGCAGGCCTAACCCCATGGATACGCAGTATTTT. It encodes CASRPNPMDTQYF.

This clone appeared once. The chain carries TRBV7-7 and TRBJ2-2, with 10 nucleotides matching TRBD1. In germline, CDR1 is SSHAT, CDR2 FNYEAQ (reference sequence). There are 13 residues in the CDR3. CDR3 sequence reads: CASGTGDTGELFF. CDR3 nucleotide sequence: TGTGCGTCCGGGACAGGGGACACCGGGGAGCTGTTTTTT.

The chain links TRBV5-4 to TRBJ1-2; a weak D match, TRBD1 (6 bases). V lost 5 bases and J lost 0, with 8 bases in between. Germline V lookup: CDR1 SGHNT, CDR2 YYREEE (reference sequence). This CDR3 is 13 amino acids long. The CDR3 region has the DNA TGTGCCAGCAGGGGACACTCTAACTATGGCTACACCTTC. Residues: CASRGHSNYGYTF.

This clone was picked up one time. The rearrangement uses TRBV7-9 and TRBJ1-2, with TRBD1 as a possible D gene (5 bases). Looked up from germline, CDR1 is SEHNR and CDR2 is FQNEAQ (reference sequence). V lost 3 bases and J lost 8, with 13 bases in between. This CDR3 contains 13 residues. The CDR3 region has the DNA TGTGCCAGCAGCTTCGGGGGGGAAGAAGGCTACACCTTC. Protein sequence: CASSFGGEEGYTF.

This clone came up a few times. The chain uses TRBV2 and TRBJ2-7; perhaps TRBD2 as D (6 bases). The germline gives CDR1 SNHLY, CDR2 FYNNEI. V lost 7 bases and J 6 bases, leaving 16 bases between the germline ends. CDR3 length: 13 amino acids. The CDR3 loop is CASTSSAGSEQYF. The CDR3 nucleotides read TGTGCCAGCACCTCCTCGGCGGGGTCCGAGCAGTACTTC.

The V call is TRBV12-3 or TRBV12-4, the J call TRBJ2-1; perhaps TRBD2 as D (6 bases). The CDR3 is 13 amino acids. Trimming removed 7 bases from V and 6 bases from J, with 13 bases in between. The CDR3 reads CASMRRGFNEQFF. The DNA of the CDR3 is TGTGCCAGCATGAGGAGGGGTTTCAATGAGCAGTTCTTC.

The chain couples TRBV15 to TRBJ1-5, with a tentative D call TRBD1 (5 bases). Germline V gene data show CDR1 as LNHNV and CDR2 as YYDKDF (reference sequence). The CDR3 consists of 17 residues. The germline V and J ends were trimmed by 0 bases and 0 bases, with 12 bases remaining between them. The CDR3 coding sequence is TGTGCCACCAGCAGAGATCGTACAGGATATAGCAATCAGCCCCAGCATTTT. This translates into CATSRDRTGYSNQPQHF.

This rearrangement joins TRBV19 to TRBJ1-4; 8 bases line up with TRBD1. CDR1 LNHDA and CDR2 SQIVND come from the germline V gene (reference sequence). Losses at the gene ends were 7 bases for V and 6 bases for J; bases not matched to a gene: 4. CDR3 length: 13 amino acids. CDR3 sequence: CASIGTGYEKLFF. CDR3 nucleotide sequence: TGTGCCAGTATCGGGACAGGTTATGAAAAACTGTTTTTT.

The chain combines TRBV13 with TRBJ2-7; possible D gene TRBD2, 5 bases. The CDR3 consists of 13 residues. V lost 5 bases and J 7 bases, leaving 15 bases between the germline ends. Per the germline V gene, CDR1 is PRHDT and CDR2 is FYEKMQ (reference sequence). CDR3 nucleotide sequence: TGTGCCAGCAGCCCGGGGTCTTATGGGGAGCAGTACTTC. It codes for CASSPGSYGEQYF.

This rearrangement joins TRBV7-9 to TRBJ2-4; no firm D call. V was clipped by 5 bases and J by 5 bases, with 10 bases between them. The CDR3 spans 13 residues. Germline V gives CDR1 SEHNR, CDR2 FQNEAQ (reference sequence). The CDR3 spells CASSRIGENIQYF. CDR3 in DNA: TGTGCCAGCAGCCGCATTGGAGAAAACATTCAGTACTTC. The full variable domain, completed using reference TRBV7-9 and TRBJ2-4, is DTGVSQNPRHKITKRGQNVTFRCDPISEHNRLYWYRQTLGQGPEFLTYFQNEAQLEKSRLLSDRFSAERPKGSFSTLEIQRTEQGDSAMYLCASSRIGENIQYFGAGTRLSVL.

The gene calls are TRBV5-1 and TRBJ2-2; D is possibly TRBD2 (6 bases). The CDR3 spans 16 residues. Per germline, CDR1 SGHRS and CDR2 YFSETQ. V was trimmed by 6 bases and J by 6 bases, leaving 21 bases between them. The CDR3 loop reads CASKAGRNLLAGELFF. The CDR3 DNA reads as TGCGCCAGCAAAGCAGGGAGGAACTTATTAGCCGGGGAGCTGTTTTTT.